Included here is one TCR beta chain sequence, with context. Clones were sequenced by immunoSEQ multiplex PCR, and TCRdb holds only the in-frame ones, with some missing. This table holds about 150,000 clones, 90% to 95% found once. The data were taken from a study of T cell responses to AZD1222 COVID-19 vaccine. The sequences come from peripheral blood, collected on day 0 of MenACWY control vaccination. The source is an adult in good health.

CDR3 region: CASSRDRGNYEQYF. The CDR3 DNA is TGTGCCAGCTCGAGGGACAGAGGAAACTACGAGCAGTACTTC. This chain links TRBV18 with TRBJ2-7, with TRBD1 identical over 7 bases. The germline gives CDR1 KGHSH, CDR2 LQKENI. V dropped 6 bases and J dropped 3; count of bases not matched to a gene: 8. This CDR3 has 14 amino acids. Full variable domain (remainder filled in from reference TRBV18 and TRBJ2-7): NAGVMQNPRHLVRRRGQEARLRCSPMKGHSHVYWYRQLPEEGLKFMVYLQKENIIDESGMPKERFSAEFPKEGPSILRIQQVVRGDSAAYFCASSRDRGNYEQYFGPGTRLTVT.